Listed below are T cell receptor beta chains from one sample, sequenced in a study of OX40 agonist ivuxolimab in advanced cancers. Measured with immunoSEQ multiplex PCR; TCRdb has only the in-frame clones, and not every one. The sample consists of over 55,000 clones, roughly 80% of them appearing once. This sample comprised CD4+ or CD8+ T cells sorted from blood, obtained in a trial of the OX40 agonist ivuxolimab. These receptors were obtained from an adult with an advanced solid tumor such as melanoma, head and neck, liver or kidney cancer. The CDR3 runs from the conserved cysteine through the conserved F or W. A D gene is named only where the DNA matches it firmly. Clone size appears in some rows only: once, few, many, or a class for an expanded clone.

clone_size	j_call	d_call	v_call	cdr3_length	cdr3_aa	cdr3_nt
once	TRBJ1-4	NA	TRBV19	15	CASSRFLAANEKLFF	TGTGCCAGTAGCCGATTTTTGGCGGCTAATGAAAAACTGTTTTTT
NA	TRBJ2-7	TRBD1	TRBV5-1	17	CASSLTPSGTGVPEQYF	TGCGCCAGCAGCTTAACCCCCTCCGGGACAGGGGTCCCCGAGCAGTACTTC
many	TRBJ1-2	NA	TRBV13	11	CASSLDYGYTF	TGTGCCAGCAGCTTAGACTATGGCTACACCTTC
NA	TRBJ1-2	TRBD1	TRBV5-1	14	CASSTGTAWAGYTF	TGCGCCAGCAGCACTGGGACAGCCTGGGCTGGCTACACCTTC
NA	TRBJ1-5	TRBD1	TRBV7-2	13	CASSIQGSQPQHF	TGTGCCAGCAGCATACAGGGGTCCCAGCCCCAGCATTTT
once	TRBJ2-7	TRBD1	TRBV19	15	CASTPRTGTAYEQYF	TGTGCCAGTACTCCTAGGACTGGGACAGCATACGAGCAGTACTTC
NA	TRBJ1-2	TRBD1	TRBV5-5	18	CASTVAFFDRGTNYGYTF	TGTGCCAGCACCGTAGCATTTTTTGACAGGGGGACTAACTATGGCTACACCTTC
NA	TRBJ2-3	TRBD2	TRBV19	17	CASSIILAGSDTDTQYF	TGTGCCAGTAGTATTATATTAGCGGGGTCCGACACAGATACGCAGTATTTT
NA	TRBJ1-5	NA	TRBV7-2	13	CASSLKSNQPQHF	TGTGCCAGCAGCTTAAAGAGCAATCAGCCCCAGCATTTT
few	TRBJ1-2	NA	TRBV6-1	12	CASSESGFGYTF	TGTGCCAGCAGTGAGTCGGGGTTTGGCTACACCTTC
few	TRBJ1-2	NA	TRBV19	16	CASSPGTGSSGYGYTF	TGTGCCAGTAGTCCCGGGACGGGATCCAGTGGCTATGGCTACACCTTC
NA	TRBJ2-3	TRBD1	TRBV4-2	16	CASSQESRGPTDTQYF	TGTGCCAGCAGCCAAGAAAGCAGGGGGCCCACAGATACGCAGTATTTT
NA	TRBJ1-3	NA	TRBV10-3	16	CAIRPQGSGSGNTIYF	TGTGCCATCAGACCACAGGGTTCAGGCTCTGGAAACACCATATATTTT
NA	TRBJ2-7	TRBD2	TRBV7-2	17	CASSGGPTSGRAYEQYF	TGTGCCAGCAGCGGTGGACCGACTAGCGGGAGGGCCTACGAGCAGTACTTC
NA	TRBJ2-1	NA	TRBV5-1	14	CASSLVSPGDEQFF	TGCGCCAGCAGCTTGGTTTCACCCGGGGATGAGCAGTTCTTC
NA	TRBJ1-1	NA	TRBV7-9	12	CASHRGVPEAFF	TGTGCCAGCCACCGGGGGGTTCCTGAAGCTTTCTTT
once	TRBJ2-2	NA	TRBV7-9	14	CASSLADNTGELFF	TGTGCCAGCAGCTTAGCGGATAACACCGGGGAGCTGTTTTTT
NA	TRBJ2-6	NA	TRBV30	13	CAWSATLANVLTF	TGTGCCTGGAGTGCGACCTTGGCCAACGTCCTGACTTTC
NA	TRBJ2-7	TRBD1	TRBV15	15	CATSRGDRVRFEQYF	TGTGCCACCAGCAGAGGTGACAGGGTTAGATTCGAGCAGTACTTC
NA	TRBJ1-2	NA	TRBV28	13	CASSLPGGYGYTF	TGTGCCAGCAGTTTACCAGGAGGGTATGGCTACACCTTC
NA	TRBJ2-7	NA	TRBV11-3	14	CASSPGQSSYEQYF	TGTGCCAGCAGCCCAGGACAGAGCTCCTACGAGCAGTACTTC
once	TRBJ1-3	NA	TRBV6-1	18	CASSERLSPGGSGNTIYF	TGTGCCAGCAGTGAAAGGTTGTCTCCCGGCGGCTCTGGAAACACCATATATTTT
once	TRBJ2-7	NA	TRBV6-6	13	CASSAGLQYEQYF	TGTGCCAGCTCGGCGGGGTTACAGTACGAGCAGTACTTC
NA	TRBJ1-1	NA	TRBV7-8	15	CASSLRPGPNTEAFF	TGTGCCAGCAGCTTACGCCCAGGACCGAACACTGAAGCTTTCTTT
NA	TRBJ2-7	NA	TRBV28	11	CASSLWGEQYF	TGTGCCAGCAGTTTATGGGGGGAGCAGTACTTC
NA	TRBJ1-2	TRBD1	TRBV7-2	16	CASSLSSGQGVYGYTF	TGTGCCAGCAGCTTATCCTCCGGACAGGGGGTTTATGGCTACACCTTC
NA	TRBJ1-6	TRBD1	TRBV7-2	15	CASIPIGDRNSPLHF	TGTGCCAGCATCCCCATAGGGGACAGAAATTCACCCCTCCACTTT
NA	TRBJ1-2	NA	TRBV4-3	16	CASSQDPLGGNYGYTF	TGCGCCAGCAGCCAAGACCCCCTAGGTGGTAACTATGGCTACACCTTC
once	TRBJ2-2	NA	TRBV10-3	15	CAISPGEKGTGELFF	TGTGCCATCAGTCCAGGGGAGAAGGGCACCGGGGAGCTGTTTTTT
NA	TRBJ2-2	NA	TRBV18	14	CASSPPFLTGELFF	TGTGCCAGCTCACCACCATTCTTGACCGGGGAGCTGTTTTTT
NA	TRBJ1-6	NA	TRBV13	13	CASTGRSNSPLHF	TGTGCCAGCACGGGCAGGTCTAATTCACCCCTCCACTTT
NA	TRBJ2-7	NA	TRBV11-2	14	CASSRGGAGSEQYF	TGTGCCAGCAGCCGTGGGGGGGCTGGGAGCGAGCAGTACTTC
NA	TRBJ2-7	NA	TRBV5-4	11	CASSLAAEQYF	TGTGCCAGCAGCTTGGCAGCCGAGCAGTACTTC
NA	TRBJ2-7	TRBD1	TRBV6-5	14	CASSRQGSYYEQYF	TGTGCCAGCAGTCGACAGGGCAGCTACTACGAGCAGTACTTC
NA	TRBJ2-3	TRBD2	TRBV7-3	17	CASSLRPTSVSTDTQYF	TGTGCCAGCAGCTTAAGGCCGACTAGCGTAAGCACAGATACGCAGTATTTT
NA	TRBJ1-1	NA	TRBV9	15	CASSEPSGANTEAFF	TGTGCCAGCAGCGAACCCAGCGGGGCGAACACTGAAGCTTTCTTT
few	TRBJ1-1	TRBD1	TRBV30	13	CAWRTGTNTEAFF	TGTGCCTGGCGGACAGGGACGAACACTGAAGCTTTCTTT
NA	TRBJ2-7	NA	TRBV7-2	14	CASSQEGARHEQYF	TGTGCCAGCAGCCAAGAGGGTGCACGGCACGAGCAGTACTTC
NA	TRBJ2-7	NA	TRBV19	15	CASRRDFSSSYEQYF	TGTGCCAGTAGAAGGGACTTTTCAAGCTCCTACGAGCAGTACTTC
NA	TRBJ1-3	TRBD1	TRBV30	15	CAWSVKGAMGNTIYF	TGTGCCTGGAGTGTAAAGGGGGCAATGGGAAACACCATATATTTT
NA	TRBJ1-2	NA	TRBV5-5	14	CASSPGGGRNGYTF	TGTGCCAGCAGCCCGGGAGGGGGGAGGAATGGCTACACCTTC
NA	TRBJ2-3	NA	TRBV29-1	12	CSVGGAIDTQYF	TGCAGCGTTGGGGGGGCAATAGATACGCAGTATTTT
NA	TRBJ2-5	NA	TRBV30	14	CAWSENTITETQYF	TGTGCCTGGAGTGAAAATACTATTACGGAGACCCAGTACTTC
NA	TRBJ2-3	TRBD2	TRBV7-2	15	CASSLDSSGVYTQYF	TGTGCCAGCAGCTTAGATTCTAGCGGGGTATATACGCAGTATTTT
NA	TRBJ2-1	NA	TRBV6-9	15	CASSPGHPSYNEQFF	TGTGCCAGCAGTCCCGGACATCCTTCCTACAATGAGCAGTTCTTC
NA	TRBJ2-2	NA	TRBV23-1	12	CASSHPPGELFF	TGCGCCAGCAGTCACCCCCCCGGGGAGCTGTTTTTT
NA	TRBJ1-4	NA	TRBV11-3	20	CASSLVSSWGDTATNEKLFF	TGTGCCAGCAGCTTAGTCTCCTCTTGGGGGGACACCGCAACTAATGAAAAACTGTTTTTT
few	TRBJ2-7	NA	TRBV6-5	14	CASSSAGVDYEQYF	TGTGCCAGCAGTTCCGCTGGAGTGGACTACGAGCAGTACTTC
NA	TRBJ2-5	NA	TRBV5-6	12	CASRRKEETQYF	TGTGCCAGCCGGCGGAAAGAAGAGACCCAGTACTTC
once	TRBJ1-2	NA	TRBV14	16	CASSPFFLTGDYGYTF	TGTGCCAGCAGCCCCTTCTTTTTGACAGGCGACTATGGCTACACCTTC
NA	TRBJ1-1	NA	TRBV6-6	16	CASTRDHTGRGAEAFF	TGTGCCAGCACCCGCGACCACACTGGCAGGGGAGCTGAAGCTTTCTTT
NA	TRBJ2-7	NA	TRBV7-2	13	CASSLGYSGTLGF	TGTGCCAGCAGCTTAGGATACTCCGGGACCCTAGGGTTC
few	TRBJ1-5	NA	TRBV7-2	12	CASSFGGQPQHF	TGTGCCAGCAGCTTCGGGGGACAGCCCCAGCATTTT
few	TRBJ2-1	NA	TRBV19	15	CASSPPGPFIFEQFF	TGTGCCAGTAGTCCCCCAGGCCCCTTCATTTTTGAGCAGTTCTTC